A selection of T cell receptor beta chains follows, all from one sample in a study of radiotherapy plus CTLA-4 blockade in lung cancer. The protocol was immunoSEQ multiplex PCR, while the TCRdb copy is restricted to in-frame clones and leaves out a portion. The table lists more than 40,000 clones, approximately 67% of them singletons. The sequences come from peripheral blood, collected from a patient treated with radiotherapy plus ipilimumab. These TCRs come from a human donor with non-small cell lung cancer who had a partial response to radiotherapy plus ipilimumab. CDR3s leave out the opening cysteine and the closing phenylalanine or tryptophan.

>TRBJ2-6|TRBV7-8
ASSLVAPTSDSGANVLT
>TRBJ1-1|TRBV18
ASSGQANTEAF
>TRBJ2-3|TRBV5-5
ASTFPGGQGRTDTQY
>TRBJ2-7|TRBV6-1
ASTGAGGFSYEQY
>TRBJ2-5|TRBV5-1
ASSFQTSGGPSSETQY
>-|TRBV10-3
AISEPGQGFYEQY
>TRBJ1-4|TRBV5-1
ASSRTGSSAEKLF
>TRBJ1-5|TRBV4-3
ASSQPDRDGQPQH
>TRBJ1-2|TRBV6-1
ASSEGGSNYGYT
>TRBJ2-7|TRBV6-6
ASSYRRGYSSV
>TRBJ1-3|TRBV7-8
ASSLILSSGNTIY
>TRBJ1-5|TRBV5-1
ASRAAGDNQPQH
>TRBJ1-1|TRBV29-1
SVVLGHSWLTEAF
>TRBJ2-1|TRBV7-3
ASSLRAQGWIAGGLYNEQF
>TRBJ2-1|TRBV7-6
ASSLSNEQF
>TRBJ1-3|TRBV5-5
ASSLAHLAGNTIY
>TRBJ2-1|TRBV7-9
ASIKGKNEQF
>TRBJ2-7|TRBV7-9
ASTSSGNYYEQY
>TRBJ1-2|TRBV4-1
ASSQGNLDRRYGYT
>TRBJ1-2|TRBV11-2
ASSSDIRARSGGYT
>TRBJ2-5|TRBV27
ASGTGARETQY
>TRBJ1-4|TRBV5-4
ASSLGTGQNEKLF
>TRBJ2-5|TRBV5-4
ASSLRQSGQETQY
>TRBJ2-2|TRBV10-2
ASRDRELF
>TRBJ2-7|TRBV15
ATSREFGIRNEQY
>TRBJ1-6|TRBV7-3
ASSLRGDNSPLH
>TRBJ2-7|TRBV9
ASSDGSYEQY
>TRBJ2-5|TRBV7-3
ASSIRGGETQY
>TRBJ1-4|TRBV7-2
ASSPRGGTNEKLF
>-|TRBV6-1
ASSDNGSGGGSYEQY